The entry below describes one T cell receptor (beta chain). cDNA came from approximately 0.5 to 1 ug RNA primed by random hexamers. It was immunoSEQ multiplex PCR that amplified TCR beta CDR3 across 54 Vbeta and 13 Jbeta. TCRdb used MiXCR to reprocess the immunoSEQ multiplex PCR reads, holding one entry per CDR3 protein. The data hold approximately 150,000 distinct CDR3 sequences, with over 80% observed a single time. The data were taken from a study of CD8 T cells in Susac syndrome. Germline loops: CDR1 MNHEY, CDR2 SMNVEV (reference sequence). Between the trimmed V and J ends, which lost 2 bases and 5 bases, there was a span of 11 bases. The CDR3 runs to 14 residues.

The sequence came from a human donor with multiple sclerosis. The chain uses TRBV27 and TRBJ2-3, with D unclear. Sample: CD8+ T cells from PBMCs. The CDR3 region is CASSLSGKVDTQYF. The CDR3 region has the DNA TGTGCCAGCAGTTTAAGTGGGAAGGTAGATACGCAGTATTTT.